This T cell receptor beta chain appears in the sequencing data of a study of cytomegalovirus exposure and HLA in healthy donors. About the study: There were 350 to 450 genotyped donors. Of these, roughly 80% fell in the genetic ancestry cluster associated with self-reported Caucasian donors.

Germline loops: CDR1 MNHEY, CDR2 SMNVEV (reference sequence). Trimming cost V 4 bases and J 1 base; bases outside gene matches: 12. CDR3 length: 19 amino acids. The primer mix had 60 Vbeta and 13 Jbeta primers. Assay used: immunoSEQ multiplex PCR; TCRdb lists only in-frame clones, some missing. The sample consists of under 150,000 clones, 60% to 85% of them appearing once. V and J are TRBV27 and TRBJ1-5, with TRBD1 matching over 11 bases. The origin of this receptor is a man younger than 35 in good health and CMV-seronegative. Sequencing was performed on PBMCs. The CDR3 protein is CASSSLGTGGVGSNQPQHF. In nucleotides, the CDR3 is TGTGCCAGCAGTTCGTTGGGGACAGGGGGAGTTGGAAGCAATCAGCCCCAGCATTTT.